A single sample gave rise to the 2 T cell receptor beta chains below, sequenced in a study of blood T cells in healthy people across ages. Using a J-beta primer mix together with a sample-barcoded 5' primer, a second PCR was run for roughly 6 to 11 cycles. One entry per CDR3 protein results from TCRdb running MiXCR on the 5' RACE reads. The data hold approximately 800,000 distinct CDR3 sequences, with around 34% observed a single time. The sample was blood. These receptors came from a young man in good health.

In this sample, this clonotype turned up many times. V usage is TRBV24-1 and J usage is TRBJ2-3; D tentatively fits TRBD1 or TRBD2 (5 bases each). The ends were cut back, 3 bases at V and 3 bases at J, with 15 bases in the middle. The CDR3 spans 16 residues. Per germline, CDR1 KGHDR and CDR2 SFDVKD. The CDR3 DNA is TGTGCCACCAGTGATCCCGGTGAGGGACCTACAGATACGCAGTATTTT. It encodes CATSDPGEGPTDTQYF.

This clonotype was observed a few times. CDR3 sequence: CASSEGTGLSNYGYTF. The CDR3 DNA follows: TGTGCCAGCAGTGAGGGGACAGGTCTTTCTAACTATGGCTACACCTTC. V usage is TRBV6-1 and J usage is TRBJ1-2; 8 bases are a match to TRBD1. V lost 3 bases to trimming and J lost 0 bases; unmatched junction nucleotides: 6. The CDR3 runs 16 residues. The germline gives CDR1 MNHNS, CDR2 SASEGT.